The 7 T cell receptor beta chains below come from one sample, sequenced in a study of glioma-infiltrating T cells after dendritic cell vaccination. The time point is: after dendritic cell vaccination, including at tumor progression/relapse. Only in-frame clones appear in the TCRdb table, and some are missing; sequencing was by immunoSEQ multiplex PCR. The sample contains around 60,000 clones, about 89% of which appear only once. The sample consisted of blood, taken after dendritic cell vaccination. The receptor set was obtained from a human donor with glioblastoma.

A single count supports this clone. The chain uses TRBV27 and TRBJ2-3, with a possible D match to TRBD1 (6 bases). V was shortened by 8 bases and J by 2 bases, with 20 bases between the two germline ends. The CDR3 has 16 amino acids. The germline gives CDR1 MNHEY, CDR2 SMNVEV (reference sequence). CDR3 sequence: CASSPGSTGNTDTQYF. DNA for the CDR3: TGTGCCAGCTCCCCTGGTAGTACAGGGAACACAGATACGCAGTATTTT.

The rearrangement uses TRBV7-9 and TRBJ1-1; D is unclear. The germline V gene has CDR1 SEHNR and CDR2 FQNEAQ (reference sequence). This CDR3 is 15 amino acids long. V was pared by 4 bases and J by 0 bases, with 12 bases between. The DNA of the CDR3 is TGTGCCAGCAGCTATTACGACACCATGAACACTGAAGCTTTCTTT. It yields the protein CASSYYDTMNTEAFF.

J is TRBJ1-3 and V is TRBV7-6; no clear D gene. The V end was cut by 1 base, the J end by 0 bases, with 13 bases between. The CDR3 is made up of 17 amino acids. Germline CDR1 is SGHVS and CDR2 is FNYEAQ. CDR3 protein: CASSLGSLPSSGNTIYF. The DNA for the CDR3 is TGTGCCAGCAGCTTAGGCAGCTTGCCTAGCTCTGGAAACACCATATATTTT.

The rearrangement links TRBV11-2 to TRBJ2-3, with 11 bases matching TRBD1. The CDR3 loop spans 16 amino acids. The ends lost 3 bases at V and 5 bases at J; junction bases unmatched: 7. CDR1 and CDR2 (germline): SGHAT, FQNNGV. The CDR3 loop is CASSFSDRGRGDTQYF. The CDR3 DNA is TGTGCCAGCAGCTTCTCGGACAGGGGGCGCGGAGATACGCAGTATTTT.

This clone showed up just a few times. This sequence joins TRBV10-3 and TRBJ2-2; 14 nucleotides align to TRBD2. Germline CDR1 reads ENHRY; CDR2 reads SYGVKD. The CDR3 has 16 amino acids. The V segment lost 6 bases and the J segment 1 base; nucleotides outside the gene matches: 1. The CDR3 sequence: CAIRGTSGRNTGELFF. Here the CDR3 DNA reads TGTGCCATCAGGGGGACTAGCGGGAGGAACACCGGGGAGCTGTTTTTT.

The chain combines TRBV5-6 with TRBJ1-5, with D hard to call. The CDR3 runs to 15 residues. V was pared by 0 bases and J by 7 bases, with 14 bases between. CDR1 SGHDT and CDR2 YYEEEE come from the germline V gene. CDR3 in amino acids: CASSLAFSGYQPQHF. As DNA, the CDR3 is TGTGCCAGCAGCTTGGCCTTTTCGGGTTACCAGCCCCAGCATTTT.

V usage is TRBV7-6 and J usage is TRBJ2-1; the D gene is possibly TRBD1 (7 bases). V was pared by 5 bases and J by 6 bases, with 17 bases between. CDR1 and CDR2 (germline): SGHVS, FNYEAQ. This CDR3 has 15 amino acids. The CDR3 spells CASSPQQQGGNEQFF. DNA of the CDR3: TGTGCCAGCAGCCCGCAGCAGCAGGGGGGCAATGAGCAGTTCTTC.